These 12 T cell receptor delta chains were sequenced from one sample in a study of gamma-delta chains in newborns, infants, children. TCRdb called clones anew from the reads with CATT. Counted here are some 5,000 delta-chain clones, approximately 3% occurring once; the ten biggest clones make up approximately 15%. Sequencing was carried out using blood. These TCRs come from a child who was a newborn, infant or young child, either healthy, febrile or measles-vaccinated (not recorded which).

This clone has more than one count but fewer than ten. The protein given by TCRdb reflects a much larger clone and differs at residue 7 from this DNA's translation, likely from a read error; the protein shown is the DNA's translation. The chain couples TRDV3 to TRDJ3; 8 positions agree with TRDD3. There are 16 residues in the CDR3. Germline loops: CDR1 TVYSNPD, CDR2 GDNSRS (reference sequence). V lost 1 base, J lost 0 bases, and 2 bases stayed unmatched. In DNA form, the CDR3 reads TGTGCCTTTACTGGGGGACACTCCTGGGACACCCGACAGATGTTTTTC. This encodes CAFTGGHSWDTRQMFF.

This clone was counted at least ten times. The amino acid sequence in TCRdb belongs to a much larger clone and departs from this DNA's translation at residue 10, likely a sequencing read error; the sequence shown is translated from the DNA. The chain employs TRAV29/DV5 and TRDJ1; 8 bases line up with TRDD3. This CDR3 comprises 16 residues. CDR1 is NSMFDY, CDR2 ISSIKDK, per germline. Unmatched junction bases numbered 9, after V lost 0 bases and J lost 2 bases. The CDR3 reads CAASEKLLGGTDKLIF. For the CDR3, the DNA is TGTGCAGCAAGCGAAAAACTACTGGGGGGTACCGATAAACTCATCTTT. The full variable domain, its missing parts supplied by reference TRAV29/DV5 and TRDJ1, is DQQVKQNSPSLSVQEGRISILNCDYTNSMFDYFLWYKKYPAEGPTFLISISSIKDKNEDGRFTVFLNKSAKHLSLHIVPSQPGDSAVYFCAASEKLLGGTDKLIFGKGTRVTVEP.

The CDR3 region is CACDTWGITAHFF. In DNA, the CDR3 is TGTGCCTGTGACACCTGGGGGATCACAGCACACTTCTTT. This chain connects TRDV2 to TRDJ2; 8 bases line up with TRDD3. Germline CDR1 is GEAIGNYY and CDR2 is EKD. Germline trimming cut 0 bases from V and 16 bases from J; bases unmatched to any gene: 9. The CDR3 is 13 residues long.

About this clone itself: TCRdb attributes to this sequence the protein of a much larger clone, which differs from the DNA translation at residue 6; a read error is likely, and the protein displayed is translated from the DNA. This chain joins TRDV2 and TRDJ3; TRDD3 might be the D (5 bases). The germline gives CDR1 GEAIGNYY, CDR2 EKD. The CDR3 is 18 residues long. V dropped 3 bases and J dropped 1 base, with 15 bases sitting between them. For the CDR3, the DNA is TGTGCCTGTGACTCTAGGGGACCTTTTTCCTGGGACACCCGACAGATGTTTTTC. Its protein is CACDSRGPFSWDTRQMFF.

This clone was counted between two and nine times. TCRdb assigns this DNA the protein of a much larger clone, which departs from its translation at residue 10; this likely reflects a read error, and the protein shown comes from translating the DNA. The chain combines TRDV2 with TRDJ1, with 8 bases lining up with TRDD3. Trimming removed 0 bases from V and 1 base from J; junction bases left unmatched: 6. Germline V lookup: CDR1 GEAIGNYY, CDR2 EKD. The CDR3 runs to 16 residues. Here the CDR3 DNA reads TGTGCCTGTGACACCGGTACTGGGGGGTGCACCGATAAACTCATCTTT. Translation gives CACDTGTGGCTDKLIF.

This clone is large (0.1 to 1%). Other DNA sequences in this specimen translate into the identical CDR3. The chain links TRDV2 to TRDJ3; TRDD3 matches at 13 bases. Germline V gives CDR1 GEAIGNYY, CDR2 EKD. The CDR3 covers 18 residues. V lost 3 bases to trimming and J lost 0 bases; unmatched junction nucleotides: 1. The CDR3 reads CACDYWGIRSWDTRQMFF. CDR3 in DNA: TGTGCCTGTGACTACTGGGGGATACGCTCCTGGGACACCCGACAGATGTTTTTC.

Judged by abundance, this clone is large. This same CDR3 is encoded by further DNA sequences in the sample. The CDR3 DNA reads TGTGCTCTTGGGTACTGGGGGAGCTCCTGGGACACCCGACAGATGTTTTTC. Translation: CALGYWGSSWDTRQMFF. This chain uses TRDV1 with TRDJ3, with TRDD3 matching 9 bases. The CDR3 spans 17 residues. CDR1 TSWWSYY and CDR2 QGS come from the germline V gene. V lost 5 bases, J lost 0 bases, and 2 bases stayed unmatched.

As regards this clone: A much larger clone sits a single nucleotide away, making a read error possible. Other DNA sequences in the sample encode the same CDR3. The chain recombines TRDV2 with TRDJ3; TRDD3 matches at 10 bases. Germline-derived CDR1 and CDR2 are GEAIGNYY and EKD. This CDR3 is 20 amino acids long. The CDR3 is CACDTVLGDPNSWDTRQMFF. The CDR3 coding sequence is TGTGCCTGTGACACCGTACTGGGGGATCCAAACTCCTGGGACACCCGCCAGATGTTTTTC.

This clone has more than one count but fewer than ten. A far larger clone lies a single base away; this is likely a read error. Different DNA sequences within this sample yield the same CDR3. V gene TRDV2 combines with J gene TRDJ2; 12 nucleotides agree with TRDD3. This CDR3 contains 19 residues. Per germline, CDR1 GEAIGNYY and CDR2 EKD. CDR3 sequence (DNA): TGTGCCTGTGACACCCTTCCTCTGGGGGATACGCGTAGGACAGCGCAACTCTTCTTT. Residues: CACDTLPLGDTRRTAQLFF.

By share of the sample, this clone is medium-sized (0.01 to 0.1%). This may be a read error, as it is one base from a much larger clone. The chain employs TRDV1 and TRDJ2, with 8 bases matching TRDD3. The CDR3 runs 20 residues. V trimming: 2 bases; J trimming: 7 bases; junction bases outside the gene matches: 21. Germline CDR1 and CDR2: TSWWSYY and QGS. CDR3 protein: CALGESFFSEQRGYQAQLFF. The CDR3 DNA follows: TGTGCTCTTGGGGAAAGCTTCTTTTCGGAACAGCGGGGATACCAAGCACAACTCTTCTTT.

The table lists this clone with a few counts. This DNA translates differently at residue 3 from the TCRdb protein, which is that of a much larger clone; a read error is likely, and the protein shown is the DNA's own translation. The chain carries TRDV2 and TRDJ2, with 7 bases matching TRDD3. CDR1 and CDR2 (germline): GEAIGNYY, EKD. CDR3 size: 14 residues. This CDR3 is CASDTYWGTAQLFF. The CDR3 nucleotides read TGTGCCAGTGACACGTACTGGGGGACAGCACAACTCTTCTTT.

To note about this clone: For this DNA, TCRdb reports the protein of a much larger clone, which diverges at residue 8, most likely from a read error; the protein presented here is translated directly from the DNA. The V and J genes are TRDV2 and TRDJ2, with D perhaps TRDD3 (6 bases). V was pared by 3 bases and J by 0 bases, with 16 bases between. Per the germline V gene, CDR1 is GEAIGNYY and CDR2 is EKD. This CDR3 is 17 amino acids long. Here the CDR3 reads CACDPMGVASLTAQLFF. CDR3 coding DNA: TGTGCCTGTGACCCCATGGGGGTCGCCTCTTTGACAGCACAACTCTTCTTT.